The rows below give T cell receptor beta chains drawn from one sample of a study of blood T cell repertoires in COVID-19. Here immunoSEQ multiplex PCR was the method, and the copy in TCRdb shows in-frame clones only, minus some. The sample shows around 380,000 clones, over 65% of them seen only once. The source material was peripheral blood. The source is a human donor with acute or convalescent COVID-19. The donor label of this sample is uncertain. Each CDR3 is given with its conserved first and last residue. Fields, in order: clone size, D gene, J gene, V gene, CDR3 protein, CDR3 DNA. D genes are given only for firm matches. For some rows the clone size is stated as once, few or many, or as a class when expanded; others skip it.

.	TRBD2	TRBJ2-3	TRBV29-1	CSAEAGTSGTDTQYF	TGCAGCGCCGAGGCCGGGACTAGCGGGACAGATACGCAGTATTTT
many	.	TRBJ2-1	TRBV5-6	CASSWAREQFF	TGTGCCAGCAGCTGGGCCAGGGAGCAGTTCTTC
.	TRBD1	TRBJ2-2	TRBV5-1	CASSLYQGAGELFF	TGCGCCAGCAGCTTGTATCAGGGGGCCGGGGAGCTGTTTTTT
few	TRBD2	TRBJ2-7	TRBV19	CASTSGNYEQYF	TGTGCCAGTACTAGCGGGAACTACGAGCAGTACTTC
.	.	TRBJ2-5	TRBV29-1	CSVESGLKKTQYF	TGCAGCGTTGAGAGCGGACTAAAAAAGACCCAGTACTTC
few	.	TRBJ1-6	TRBV7-9	CASSLDSLSPLHF	TGTGCCAGCAGCTTAGACTCCCTCTCACCCCTCCACTTT
.	TRBD1	TRBJ1-2	TRBV30	CAWSVIGTVSGYTF	TGTGCCTGGAGTGTTATCGGGACAGTTTCTGGCTACACCTTC
.	.	TRBJ1-5	TRBV4-1	CASSQDRFSNQPQHF	TGCGCCAGCAGCCAAGATCGGTTTAGCAATCAGCCCCAGCATTTT
.	.	TRBJ2-3	TRBV5-1	CASSLASSPRDTQYF	TGCGCCAGCAGCTTGGCTAGTAGTCCGAGAGATACGCAGTATTTT
.	.	TRBJ1-1	TRBV3-1/TRBV3-2	CASSPMGRSMNTEAFF	TGTGCCAGCAGCCCCATGGGGCGGAGCATGAACACTGAAGCTTTCTTT
.	.	TRBJ1-1	TRBV4-1	CASSFDRMNTEAFF	TGCGCCAGCAGCTTCGACAGAATGAACACTGAAGCTTTCTTT
once	.	TRBJ1-2	TRBV27	CASSHKQGYGYTF	TGTGCCAGCAGTCACAAGCAGGGGTATGGCTACACCTTC
many	.	TRBJ1-4	TRBV30	CAWSRTAEKLFF	TGTGCCTGGAGTCGGACAGCCGAAAAACTGTTTTTT
.	.	TRBJ1-1	TRBV11-2	CASSLGGFLPEAFF	TGTGCCAGCAGCTTAGGAGGGTTCCTCCCTGAAGCTTTCTTT
.	.	TRBJ1-1	TRBV3-1/TRBV3-2	CASSPGGRATEAFF	TGTGCCAGCAGCCCGGGTGGCAGGGCCACTGAAGCTTTCTTT
.	.	TRBJ2-1	TRBV7-8	CASSWTSSRGSYNEQFF	TGTGCCAGCAGCTGGACTTCTAGCAGAGGCTCCTACAATGAGCAGTTCTTC
.	TRBD1	TRBJ1-4	TRBV9	CASSAGQGREKLFF	TGTGCCAGCAGCGCGGGACAGGGACGTGAAAAACTGTTTTTT
few	.	TRBJ1-4	TRBV30	CAWSLADRRDNEKLFF	TGTGCCTGGAGTCTCGCGGACCGGAGGGATAATGAAAAACTGTTTTTT
.	TRBD1	TRBJ2-5	TRBV9	CASSVDITGGETQYF	TGTGCCAGCAGCGTAGATATTACAGGGGGAGAGACCCAGTACTTC
.	TRBD1	TRBJ1-2	TRBV6-1	CASSEGPGGGYTF	TGTGCCAGCAGTGAAGGCCCAGGGGGTGGCTACACCTTC
.	TRBD1	TRBJ1-2	TRBV19	CASSRNGDRYYGYTF	TGTGCCAGTAGTAGAAACGGGGACAGATACTATGGCTACACCTTC
.	.	TRBJ2-3	TRBV13	CASSLAAGTDTQYF	TGTGCCAGCAGCTTAGCAGCGGGTACAGATACGCAGTATTTT
.	TRBD2	TRBJ2-3	TRBV7-9	CASSFSGGGADTQYF	TGTGCCAGCAGCTTTTCGGGAGGGGGAGCAGATACGCAGTATTTT
.	TRBD1	TRBJ1-4	TRBV7-9	CASSLAKGQSHEKLFF	TGTGCCAGCAGCTTAGCCAAGGGACAGTCCCATGAAAAACTGTTTTTT
.	.	TRBJ2-1	TRBV28	CASSLRAGSSYNEQFF	TGTGCCAGCAGTTTGAGGGCGGGGAGCTCCTACAATGAGCAGTTCTTC
.	.	TRBJ1-1	TRBV7-6	CASSLVRGIGTEAFF	TGTGCCAGCAGCTTAGTTAGGGGCATAGGTACTGAAGCTTTCTTT
once	.	TRBJ1-2	TRBV29-1	CSAIQGTYGYTF	TGCAGCGCCATACAGGGTACCTATGGCTACACCTTC
few	.	TRBJ1-2	TRBV3-1/TRBV3-2	CASSRFKPGLNYGYTF	TGTGCCAGCAGCCGTTTTAAACCGGGACTTAACTATGGCTACACCTTC
.	.	TRBJ1-4	TRBV2	CASADIRPGKLFF	TGTGCCAGTGCGGACATTCGGCCAGGAAAACTGTTTTTT
.	.	TRBJ1-4	TRBV6-4	CASSELLRVGNEKLFF	TGTGCCAGCAGTGAGCTTCTGAGGGTCGGTAATGAAAAACTGTTTTTT
.	.	TRBJ1-1	TRBV14	CASSHQGYSEAFF	TGTGCCAGCAGCCACCAGGGGTATAGTGAAGCTTTCTTT
.	.	TRBJ1-4	TRBV7-9	CASSTGGGFEKLFF	TGTGCCAGCAGTACCGGGGGAGGCTTTGAAAAACTGTTTTTT
.	.	TRBJ2-1	TRBV18	CASSPIPTRDEQFF	TGTGCCAGCTCACCAATCCCCACTCGGGATGAGCAGTTCTTC
.	.	TRBJ1-1	TRBV6-5	CASSYEGTEAFF	TGTGCCAGCAGTTACGAGGGTACTGAAGCTTTCTTT
.	TRBD1	TRBJ1-5	TRBV19	CASSIEDRERQPQHF	TGTGCCAGTAGTATAGAGGACAGGGAGAGACAGCCCCAGCATTTT
.	TRBD1	TRBJ2-7	TRBV6-5	CASSYTDRGGYEQYF	TGTGCCAGCAGTTACACCGACAGGGGCGGCTACGAGCAGTACTTC
many	.	TRBJ1-4	TRBV7-9	CASSRNLERANEKLFF	TGTGCCAGCAGCCGAAACCTGGAGAGGGCTAATGAAAAACTGTTTTTT
.	TRBD1	TRBJ1-1	TRBV7-8	CASSVYSGTGMNTEAFF	TGTGCCAGCAGCGTCTATTCCGGGACAGGCATGAACACTGAAGCTTTCTTT
few	TRBD1	TRBJ2-7	TRBV5-4	CASSRQGQGGSYEQYF	TGTGCCAGCAGCCGCCAAGGACAGGGGGGCTCCTACGAGCAGTACTTC
.	TRBD1	TRBJ2-1	TRBV3-1/TRBV3-2	CASSQEPGQGAMGSYNEQFF	TGTGCCAGCAGCCAAGAACCGGGACAGGGGGCGATGGGCTCCTACAATGAGCAGTTCTTC
.	.	TRBJ1-6	TRBV19	CASSTTRNAYNSPLHF	TGTGCCAGTAGTACAACGCGGAACGCCTATAATTCACCCCTCCACTTT
.	.	TRBJ2-7	TRBV2	CASLTLSSYEQYF	TGTGCCAGCTTGACTTTAAGCTCCTACGAGCAGTACTTC
.	TRBD2	TRBJ2-7	TRBV11-2	CASSLAAGGREQYF	TGTGCCAGCAGCTTAGCAGCGGGGGGGCGCGAGCAGTACTTC
.	.	TRBJ2-7	TRBV23-1	CASSHPLVTYEQYF	TGCGCCAGCAGTCACCCACTCGTAACCTACGAGCAGTACTTC
.	.	TRBJ1-3	TRBV2	CASSEMASPGNTIYF	TGTGCCAGCAGTGAGATGGCATCTCCTGGAAACACCATATATTTT
many	TRBD1	TRBJ1-4	TRBV30	CAWSRDRVTNEKLFF	TGTGCCTGGAGTAGGGACAGGGTTACTAATGAAAAACTGTTTTTT
.	.	TRBJ1-5	TRBV3-1/TRBV3-2	CASSLTDTNQPQHF	TGTGCCAGCAGCCTTACAGACACGAATCAGCCCCAGCATTTT
.	.	TRBJ1-5	TRBV18	CASSPTGNQPQHF	TGTGCCAGCTCACCGACTGGAAATCAGCCCCAGCATTTT